This T cell receptor (beta chain) stems from a study of control samples from healthy donors and cancer patients (dated by TCRdb to the early 2020s). Libraries came from the immunoSEQ multiplex PCR assay. In its TCRdb copy, this immuneACCESS table keeps in-frame sequences only and misses some clones. Where compared with another copy, unresolved V genes explain less than half of these, and the others have no known cause. The sample has some 100,000 clones on record, roughly 90% of them singletons. The top ten clones comprise about a sixth of the sample. CDR3 length: 16 amino acids, cysteine to phenylalanine. Only the CDR3 region is kept as DNA, spanning 48 bases read in frame from base 1. V was cut back by 5 bases and J by 0 bases, leaving a gap of 13 bases between them. The germline V gene provides CDR1 MNHEY and CDR2 SVGEGT. As to this clone: Its specific antigen is unknown. No base qualities exist here, and no much larger clone lies one base off it.

The sequenced sample was blood. The sequence was obtained from a woman aged 50 to 60 in good health. The sequence joins TRBV6-2 or TRBV6-3 to TRBJ2-2; D gene: possibly TRBD1, on 6 matching bases. CDR3 sequence: CASSLGQPSNTGELFF. The nucleotides are TGTGCCAGCAGTCTAGGACAGCCGTCGAACACCGGGGAGCTGTTTTTT.